The rows below give T cell receptor beta chains drawn from one sample of a study of regulatory T cells in long-lasting Graves disease. TCRdb ran MiXCR on the multiplex PCR reads and lists one entry per CDR3 protein. The sample has about 660,000 distinct CDR3 sequences; about 30% are singletons. The material was peripheral blood mononuclear cells (PBMCs), obtained when the disease was refractory, from a patient treated with antithyroid drugs. These receptor sequences come from a female donor with Graves disease. CDR3s leave out the opening cysteine and the closing phenylalanine or tryptophan. Clone size is stated in some rows and not others, as once, few, many or a class when expanded.

clone_size j_call v_call cdr3_aa
NA TRBJ1-2 TRBV19 ASTAKANYGYT
few TRBJ1-2 TRBV27 ASSLGARAGNGYT
many TRBJ2-5 TRBV28 ASSSRQGGMETQY
few TRBJ1-2 TRBV6-1 ASSEGTPRVYGYT
NA TRBJ2-5 TRBV5-1 ASSPTRRGGETQY
NA TRBJ1-2 TRBV10-3 AISDQPMYGYT
NA TRBJ1-2 TRBV20-1 SAGRVDGYT
few TRBJ1-2 TRBV7-3 ASSLTRQGYGYT
NA TRBJ2-2 TRBV7-2 ASSLAPRATGELF
NA TRBJ2-7 TRBV5-1 ASSLVLAGGPGKNEQY
few TRBJ1-4 TRBV5-1 ASSLAGKFNEKLF
few TRBJ2-4 TRBV11-2 ASSPGTSPAKNIQY
few TRBJ2-7 TRBV20-1 SARGGRAPYEQY
NA TRBJ2-7 TRBV7-7 ATGGGVAGPLKDEQY
few TRBJ1-2 TRBV5-1 ASSLVGTVLSNGYT
NA TRBJ1-1 TRBV5-4 ASSPRSLGTEAF
NA TRBJ1-1 TRBV5-1 ASSLGNSGVTEAF
NA TRBJ1-1 TRBV29-1 SVGLPGNTEAF
many TRBJ1-1 TRBV12-3/TRBV12-4 ASSFGTGTVDTEAF
once TRBJ1-6 TRBV28 ASSFAGRQNSPLH
NA TRBJ1-1 TRBV7-8 ASSRGQGLFTEAF
NA TRBJ1-2 TRBV29-1 SVAAGGYGYT
NA TRBJ2-2 TRBV6-1 ASSDRTSGSTGELF
NA TRBJ1-1 TRBV19 ASSIGGMSTEAF
NA TRBJ1-4 TRBV7-9 ASSTGLTASREKLF
NA TRBJ1-6 TRBV6-1 ASSRTGGAENSPLH